This T cell receptor (beta chain) was recorded in a study of blood T cells in healthy people across ages. Whole-study findings and limits: With age, beta diversity per million T cells declined roughly linearly, significantly by approximately 41.

V lost 5 bases to trimming and J lost 0 bases, with 14 bases between them. The CDR3 spans 17 residues. Germline-derived CDR1 and CDR2 are KGHSH and LQKENI. The use of a sample-barcoded 5' primer and a J-beta primer mix characterized a second PCR of roughly 6 to 11 cycles. All cDNA molecules were each tagged by a template-switch adaptor with 12 random nucleotides. TCRdb reprocessed the 5' RACE reads via MiXCR and lists one record per CDR3 protein. The data contain over 600,000 distinct CDR3 sequences, around 50% of them singletons. With regard to this clonotype: Its antigen is not known.

Peripheral blood from each donor was collected in a volume of approximately 9.2 milliliters. Per sample, a minimum of 6 million PBMCs were isolated. This receptor was identified in a man older than 75 in good health. Specimen: blood. The chain combines TRBV18 with TRBJ1-6; the D is unclear. The CDR3: CASSSSAGSSYNSPLHF. The CDR3 bases are TGTGCCAGCTCATCCTCAGCGGGGTCCTCCTATAATTCACCCCTCCACTTT.